What follows are 12 T cell receptor beta chains derived from one specimen sequenced in a study of blood T cells in healthy people across ages. Next came a second PCR, run for about 6 to 12 cycles, which used a sample-barcoded 5' primer along with a J-beta primer mix. TCRdb re-derived calls from the 5' RACE reads in MiXCR, one entry per CDR3 protein. The repertoire has about 1 million distinct CDR3 sequences, 45% of them found once; the top ten carry 18%. The specimen was blood. The receptor source for this set is a woman aged 60 to 75 in good health.

The V gene is TRBV6-1, the J gene TRBJ2-3; D gene unclear. V was pared by 5 bases and J by 1 base, with 19 bases between. Germline CDR1 MNHNS, CDR2 SASEGT. This CDR3 has 17 amino acids. The CDR3 DNA sequence: TGTGCCAGCAGTATAGATGGTGGTGGCTACGGCACAGATACGCAGTATTTT. As protein: CASSIDGGGYGTDTQYF.

V usage is TRBV18 and J usage is TRBJ2-4, with TRBD1 as a possible D gene (6 bases). This CDR3 is 14 amino acids long. V was cut by 3 bases and J by 4 bases, with 10 bases left in between. From germline, CDR1 is KGHSH and CDR2 LQKENI. CDR3 protein: CASSPGTQKNIQYF. The CDR3 nucleotides read TGTGCCAGCTCACCCGGGACACAAAAAAACATTCAGTACTTC. Full variable domain (rest looked up from reference TRBV18 and TRBJ2-4): NAGVMQNPRHLVRRRGQEARLRCSPMKGHSHVYWYRQLPEEGLKFMVYLQKENIIDESGMPKERFSAEFPKEGPSILRIQQVVRGDSAAYFCASSPGTQKNIQYFGAGTRLSVL.

This clonotype was recorded only once. The chain combines TRBV27 with TRBJ2-3, with 11 bases that match TRBD2. CDR1 and CDR2 from the germline V gene are MNHEY and SMNVEV (reference sequence). The CDR3 is 15 amino acids. V was clipped by 7 bases and J by 2 bases; unmatched bases: 5. CDR3 coding DNA: TGTGCCAGCACACTAGCGGGAGTTCCCACAGATACGCAGTATTTT. Protein sequence: CASTLAGVPTDTQYF.

This clonotype has only a few counts. Written as DNA, the CDR3 is TGCAGTGCTGATAGCGGGAGGGCCGCGGATGAGCAGTTCTTC. Encoded protein: CSADSGRAADEQFF. The chain uses TRBV20-1 and TRBJ2-1, with 11 bases fitting TRBD2. V trimming: 5 bases; J trimming: 8 bases; junction bases outside the gene matches: 8. There are 14 residues in the CDR3. Germline V gene data show CDR1 as DFQATT and CDR2 as SNEGSKA (reference sequence).

This clonotype has a handful of counts. The rearrangement joins TRBV7-3 to TRBJ2-1; 8 bases are shared with TRBD1. The germline CDR1 and CDR2 sequences are SGHTA and FQGTGA. This CDR3 has 15 amino acids. J gave up 7 bases and V 5 bases, and 10 bases lay outside the gene matches. This CDR3 is CASSPDRESFNEQFF. The CDR3 DNA is TGTGCCAGCAGCCCGGACAGGGAGTCCTTTAATGAGCAGTTCTTC.

J is TRBJ2-7 and V is TRBV15; 7 bases agree with TRBD1. V lost 4 bases, J lost 3 bases, and 9 bases stayed unmatched. CDR3 size: 15 residues. Germline loops: CDR1 LNHNV, CDR2 YYDKDF (reference sequence). In DNA form, the CDR3 reads TGTGCCACCAGCACTTCAGGACAGGTTGTCTACGAGCAGTACTTC. It translates to CATSTSGQVVYEQYF.

Of note for this clonotype: A much larger clone lies one base from this, so it may be a read error. The chain uses TRBV7-9 and TRBJ1-1; D is perhaps TRBD1 (6 bases). This CDR3 spans 14 amino acids. Germline loops: CDR1 SEHNR, CDR2 FQNEAQ (reference sequence). CDR3 in DNA: TGTGCCGGCAGCAAGAGGGACATTAACACTGAAGCTTTCTTT. Translation: CAGSKRDINTEAFF. The full variable domain, rest sourced from reference TRBV7-9 and TRBJ1-1, is DTGVSQNPRHKITKRGQNVTFRCDPISEHNRLYWYRQTLGQGPEFLTYFQNEAQLEKSRLLSDRFSAERPKGSFSTLEIQRTEQGDSAMYLCAGSKRDINTEAFFGQGTRLTVV.

The chain has TRBV27 and TRBJ2-4; D is tentatively TRBD1 or TRBD2 (5 bases each). Germline CDR1 is MNHEY and CDR2 is SMNVEV (reference sequence). V lost 5 bases and J lost 8, with 19 bases in between. This CDR3 is 15 amino acids long. CDR3 residues: CASSQRDLPTDIQYF. The CDR3 DNA is TGTGCCAGCAGTCAACGGGACCTGCCCACCGACATTCAGTACTTC.

This clonotype was observed a handful of times. The chain's CDR3 is CASSVAAASEYEQYF. As DNA, the CDR3 is TGTGCCAGCAGCGTAGCTGCGGCTAGCGAATACGAGCAGTACTTC. The chain combines TRBV9 with TRBJ2-7; a weak D match, TRBD2 (6 bases). The ends were cut back, 0 bases at V and 4 bases at J, with 14 bases in the middle. This CDR3 comprises 15 residues. From germline, CDR1 is SGDLS and CDR2 YYNGEE.

V gene TRBV5-1 combines with J gene TRBJ2-1; 9 positions agree with TRBD2. V lost 0 bases to trimming and J lost 4 bases; unmatched junction nucleotides: 8. The CDR3 runs to 17 residues. The germline gives CDR1 SGHRS, CDR2 YFSETQ. The CDR3 sequence is CASSLALAGKIYNEQFF. The CDR3 region has the DNA TGCGCCAGCAGCTTGGCTCTAGCGGGAAAAATATACAATGAGCAGTTCTTC.

V usage is TRBV9 and J usage is TRBJ1-2; TRBD1 might be the D (5 bases). The CDR3 contains 14 residues. Germline V CDR1 and CDR2: SGDLS, YYNGEE. Trimming stripped 1 base from V and 4 bases from J, with 11 bases between. CDR3 sequence: CASSVKGAGYGYTF. CDR3 sequence (DNA): TGTGCCAGCAGCGTAAAAGGGGCGGGCTATGGCTACACCTTC.

The V and J genes are TRBV29-1 and TRBJ1-5; 10 bases are shared with TRBD1. Unmatched junction bases numbered 7, after V lost 7 bases and J lost 7 bases. This CDR3 is 13 amino acids long. Looked up from germline, CDR1 is SQVTM and CDR2 is ANQGSEA. The CDR3 loop reads CSARQGAGQPQHF. The CDR3 nucleotides read TGCAGCGCCAGACAGGGGGCTGGACAGCCCCAGCATTTT.